The clone carrying this T cell receptor beta chain was counted only a few times. This entry is derived from a study of patients and donors after allogeneic stem cell transplantation. From the RT-PCR reads, TCRdb called clonotypes with MiXCR, one entry per CDR3 protein. The data contain about a million distinct CDR3 sequences, approximately 18% of them singletons. The CDR3 consists of 14 residues. Trimming at V came to 5 bases and at J to 3 bases, leaving 6 bases not matched to a gene. CDR1 is DFQATT and CDR2 is SNEGSKA in the germline V gene (reference sequence). V gene TRBV20-1 combines with J gene TRBJ2-2; TRBD2 matches 7 bases. The sample comprised blood, either unsorted or a sorted T cell fraction (not recorded which). The source of this sequence is a human donor who was either an allogeneic HSCT recipient or a stem cell or donor lymphocyte infusion donor (not recorded which). It is not recorded whose cells these are; they may come from a transplant donor. Here the CDR3 reads CSAASLADTGELFF. Here the CDR3 DNA reads TGCAGTGCTGCCTCCCTAGCGGACACCGGGGAGCTGTTTTTT.